This TCR beta chain is drawn from a study of T cell responses to AZD1222 COVID-19 vaccine. Study findings and constraints: The peak T cell response came first, and repertoires were sampled only after it. As reported, nearly half of all spike-specific TCRs target variant regions that are unmutated. The donor group comprised mostly white British people and more females; the analysis possibly underestimated clonal diversity.

As for this clone: Its specificity is not known.

Repertoires were generated with immunoSEQ multiplex PCR, while TCRdb's copy carries only in-frame clones and drops some. The data hold about 39,000 clones, with over 75% observed a single time. The germline CDR1 and CDR2 sequences are MNHEY and SVGAGI. Trimming cost V 4 bases and J 8 bases, with 15 bases left between them. The CDR3 is made up of 15 amino acids. Sequencing used peripheral blood, obtained 28 days after the second dose of the MenACWY control vaccine. The TCR was taken from an adult who received the MenACWY meningococcal vaccine as a control. This chain links TRBV6-5 with TRBJ1-6; D may be TRBD1 (5 bases). The CDR3 loop is CASSSVGTIYSPLHF. The CDR3 DNA reads TGTGCCAGCAGTTCCGTCGGGACCATTTATTCACCCCTCCACTTT.